The sequence of this TCR beta chain was determined in a study of cytomegalovirus exposure and HLA in healthy donors (TCRdb year 2017). Broadly, across the study: According to an earlier analysis of a few hundred of the donors, some 180 million T cells yielded 90 million to 140 million unique TCR beta sequences and about 300 Gb of sequence data. Rather than drawing on any new phenotypic data, the later analysis identified candidate immune exposures from TCR beta sequences and the way those sequences occurred across donors. A later genetic analysis took genome-wide SNP genotypes for about 60% of the roughly 670 donors and used that subset as a discovery cohort. The study profiled the T cell repertoires of more than 500 subjects by immunosequencing and related them to cytomegalovirus serostatus. A separate validation cohort of roughly 110 different subjects was used in addition to the roughly 700-subject first cohort. A handful of DR-DQ haplotypes were handled as single units for association and clustering because linkage in the cohort was strong. To predict cytomegalovirus infection status, the study combined high-throughput TCR immunosequencing, statistical association of individual TCRs with disease status, and machine learning. Every discovery cohort repertoire had been produced on one sequencing platform. The number of typed donors differed by locus: about 629-630 for A, B, C, DRB1 and DQB1; 522 for DQA1; 606 for DPA1; and some 470 for DPB1. In an earlier analysis of 500 to 650 of the donors, high-throughput TCR beta sequencing was used to judge whether each TCR beta V gene segment behaved as functional or pseudogenic. Among 300 to 500 genotyped donors of the cohort, an average of approximately 200,000 unique TCR beta nucleotide sequences was sequenced per donor, of which about 18% were non-productive. Class I and class II HLA loci were covered by the typing at four-digit resolution. The aim of the study was to test whether cataloging public T cell receptors could identify signatures of past pathogen exposure. Among the roughly 410 genotyped donors, more than 70% belonged to the genetic ancestry cluster associated with self-reported Caucasian donors. Donor age, sex, ethnicity and CMV serostatus were compiled alongside the repertoire data. Approximately 310 gigabases of sequencing data and tens of millions of unique TCR sequences were included in an early release covering 550 to 650 HLA-typed donors. A later analysis re-analyzed previously published TCR beta repertoires from 666 donors and added high-resolution HLA genotyping to study TCR occurrence patterns.

The cohort was made up of 500 to 850 healthy bone marrow donors. At the time of sampling, every cohort member was nominally healthy, though immune exposures that went unrecorded were likely present. The donor was CMV seropositive and was included in the group of 250 to 300 seropositive cohort members. Every donor gave a peripheral blood sample, and the peripheral blood mononuclear cells from that sample were used for TCR beta sequencing. The Qiagen DNeasy Blood Extraction Kit was used to extract genomic DNA from the blood cell samples. In the case of this clone: Its antigen is not yet known.

The library was generated by the immunoSEQ multiplex PCR assay. A mixture of 60 forward primers for TCR Vbeta segments and 13 reverse primers for TCR Jbeta segments was used in the multiplex PCR. The CDR3 region of rearranged TCR beta genes was amplified from genomic DNA with a multiplex PCR assay. The amplified TCR beta libraries were sequenced on the Illumina HiSeq System as 87-base-pair reads. For the original study's pipeline: In a later analysis, some 80 million unique TCR beta chains were counted across the roughly 610 repertoires, and about 10 million of these chains were shared by at least two donors. To remove PCR and sequencing errors, raw reads were error-corrected and collapsed into unique sequences using a nearest-neighbor algorithm that merged closely related sequences. Alignment of CDR3 sequences to IMGT reference sequences was used to assign V, D and J gene segments. Each retained sequence needed at least a six-nucleotide match to both a V gene segment and a J gene segment. Rearrangements were classified as productive when the CDR3 lacked stop codons and remained in frame with V and J, and all other rearrangements were classified as non-productive. Following IMGT convention, CDR3 was defined as the stretch from the second conserved V-encoded cysteine up to the conserved J-encoded phenylalanine. The earlier analysis of some 580 of the donors excluded any sequence lacking an unambiguous match to a single V gene segment. An earlier analysis of several hundred of the donors called V segments functional above 56.7% productive rearrangements and segregating when the between-donor standard deviation exceeded 5%. A statistical classification framework was developed to diagnose cytomegalovirus status using the catalog of TCR beta chain sequences. In a later analysis, TCR nucleotide sequences were compared against IMGT/GENE-DB human TR gene sequences so that V and J genes could be assigned. A later analysis assigned CDR3 sequences and most-parsimonious VDJ recombination scenarios with the TCRdist pipeline. In a later analysis, each TCR beta chain was defined by its CDR3 amino acid sequence together with its V-gene family, and reads lacking a unique V-gene family were excluded. In a later analysis, approximately 590 highly shared, low-generation-probability nucleotide sequences were removed to address suspected cross-contamination and a sequencing artifact. In a later analysis, a clonal expansion index for each public chain was calculated from normalized within-repertoire ranks of inferred template counts. In a later analysis, generation probabilities were computed with a VDJ recombination model fitted to out-of-frame rearrangements, and the resulting probabilities were checked against IGoR. Hypergeometric tests were used in a later analysis to score TCR-TCR, TCR-HLA and TCR-CMV co-occurrence, with a repertoire-size bias correction applied to the TCR pairs. False discovery rates were estimated in a later analysis by permuting HLA or CMV assignments 20 times. A later analysis grouped co-occurring TCRs with DBSCAN, adding TCRdist sequence similarity when clustering within HLA-allele-positive subsets. Repertoires with fewer than 30,000 or more than 120,000 public chains, plus five repertoires with anomalous nucleotide sharing, were excluded from co-occurrence clustering. TCRdb obtained this table from immuneACCESS and retained in-frame rearrangements with V and J assigned. These tables miss some clones; where compared with another copy, unresolved V genes account for less than half of the shortfall, and the remainder is unexplained. For V, J and clone size, that table is used; D and trimming come from the DNA. This sample's table carries around 35,000 clones. Approximately 2.1% of the sample comes from the top ten.

The germline V gene provides CDR1 MDHEN and CDR2 SYDVKM. Trimming accounts for 5 bases at V and 6 bases at J, while the number of junction bases matched to no gene is 8. The CDR3, from cysteine to phenylalanine, totals 14 residues. The sequence is cut down to CDR3 DNA, 42 bases in frame from base 1. The research as a whole found: Assigning TCR associations to individual alleles was difficult when HLA alleles, especially DR and DQ, strongly co-occurred. Sequencing depth was assumed to be roughly uniform across donors in the presence/absence analyses, though that assumption may not hold. A further reported finding was that TCR beta sequences accurately predicted the HLA-A and HLA-B alleles for most subjects in the first cohort. A later analysis associated 16,951 TCR beta sequences with specific HLA alleles at a false discovery rate of 0.05. In a later genetic analysis, a missense DCLRE1C variant was associated with V-gene and J-gene trimming of TCR beta chains, and the association was replicated in an independent cohort. In a later analysis, several top co-occurrence clusters were reported to appear linked to parvovirus B19, influenza, CMV and Epstein-Barr virus. A cluster of highly shared sequence variants was judged likely to represent a technical artifact of the sequencing pipeline. In an earlier analysis of around 600 of the donors, most TCR beta V segments were observed in productive rearrangements about 87% or about 30% of the time, broadly matching IMGT annotations. Because some donors lacked HLA typing at each locus, the association tests relied only on the typed subset. The 87-base-pair reads could not distinguish some IMGT-functional V segments, including TRBV6-2 and TRBV6-3, so those segments were excluded. Compared with equally common non-associated chains, HLA-associated TCR beta chains in a later analysis were more clonally expanded and had lower generation probabilities. In vitro tests confirmed that a few of the cytomegalovirus-associated TCR beta chains recognize cytomegalovirus antigens. A later analysis found that TCR association rates varied across HLA loci, with DRB1 alleles showing the most associated TCRs and HLA-C alleles the fewest. The study gave a list of roughly 150 TCR beta chains associated with cytomegalovirus. The authors suggested that the approach could potentially be extended to other disease states and immunological phenotypes. Across donors, most TCR sequences were observed very rarely, whereas some public TCRs were present in many individuals. Linkage disequilibrium might explain the correlated functional status among segregating V segments, but an unknown experimental factor could not be excluded. Only TCR beta chains were sequenced in this cohort, and the absence of alpha or paired-chain data limited detectable features. In a later genetic analysis, fewer N-insertions in productive TCRs were reported among donors in an Asian-associated ancestry cluster than the roughly 700-donor mean. In a later analysis, most CMV-associated TCR beta chains were found to appear HLA-restricted, with HLA associations seemingly driven largely by CMV exposure. The classifier was reported to diagnose cytomegalovirus status with high specificity and sensitivity in both the original cohort and the validation cohort. For the cohort, immune exposure information was limited to CMV serostatus. The earlier analysis of 450 to 700 of the donors excluded about 16 rarely observed V segments, including chromosome 9 orphons, because counts were too low.

This clonotype was obtained from a woman aged 40 to 49 in good health and CMV-seropositive. The chain was built from TRBV28 and TRBJ1-2; TRBD1 lines up with 8 middle nucleotides. The sequenced sample was PBMCs. This receptor has the CDR3 CASSPPPTGDGYTF. The DNA sequence is as follows: TGTGCCAGCAGTCCTCCCCCGACAGGGGATGGCTACACCTTC.